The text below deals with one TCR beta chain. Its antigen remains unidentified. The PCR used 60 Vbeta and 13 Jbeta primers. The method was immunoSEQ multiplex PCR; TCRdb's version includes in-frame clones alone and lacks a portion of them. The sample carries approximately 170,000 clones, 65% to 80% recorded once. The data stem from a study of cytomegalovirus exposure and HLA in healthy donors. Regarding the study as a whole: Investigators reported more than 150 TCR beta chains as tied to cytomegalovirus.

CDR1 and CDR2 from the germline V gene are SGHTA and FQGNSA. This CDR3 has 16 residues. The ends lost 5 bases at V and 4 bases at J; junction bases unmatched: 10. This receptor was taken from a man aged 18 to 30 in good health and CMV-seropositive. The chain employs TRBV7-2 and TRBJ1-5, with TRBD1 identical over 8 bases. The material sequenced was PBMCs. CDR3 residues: CASSHGQGGWNQPQHF. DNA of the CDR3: TGTGCCAGCAGCCACGGACAGGGAGGCTGGAATCAGCCCCAGCATTTT.